This T cell receptor (beta chain) stems from a study of radiation and T cells in renal cell carcinoma. Sample time point: blood 4 weeks post-SBRT, at nephrectomy. Treatment given: 15 Gy SBRT to primary tumor, nephrectomy 4 weeks later. Nephrectomy followed 15 Gy stereotactic body radiation by 4 weeks. Radiation-treated patients gave blood at baseline, week 2 and week 4. Germline V gene sequence: CDR1 SGHNT, CDR2 YENEEA. The CDR3 is made up of 13 amino acids. The V end was cut by 1 base, the J end by 6 bases, with 7 bases between. Clones were sequenced by immunoSEQ multiplex PCR, and TCRdb holds only the in-frame ones, with some missing. The sample shows fewer than 200,000 clones, roughly nine tenths of them seen only once.

This chain connects TRBV11-3 to TRBJ2-4; a weak D match, TRBD2 (5 bases). The TCR originated in a woman in her 50s with renal cell carcinoma. The starting material was blood, obtained from a patient whose treatment included radiotherapy and nephrectomy. CDR3 nucleotide sequence: TGTGCCAGCAGCTTAGGGGCGGGAAACATTCAGTACTTC. This translates into CASSLGAGNIQYF.